The rows below give T cell receptor beta chains drawn from one sample of a study of CXCR3-negative and CXCR3-positive naive CD8 T cells. TCRdb reworked the 5' RACE reads into one entry per CDR3 protein, no DNA. In all, the sample yields 100,000 to 150,000 distinct CDR3 sequences. Material: naive CXCR3- CD8+ T cells from blood. The receptors stem from a human donor in good health. Some clones in this sample may be carry-over from other donors' samples. The CDR3 runs from the conserved cysteine through the conserved F or W.

CDR3: CSARDLGFQVGYTF; length: 14; V: TRBV20-1; J: TRBJ1-2
CDR3: CSTQWGGHGYTF; length: 12; V: TRBV29-1; J: TRBJ1-2
CDR3: CASSLLGSDTGELFF; length: 15; V: TRBV5-1; J: TRBJ2-2
CDR3: CASSLYVSTEAFF; length: 13; V: TRBV14; J: TRBJ1-1
CDR3: CASSVADTSGTEAFF; length: 15; V: TRBV9; J: TRBJ1-1
CDR3: CASSSRTYEQYF; length: 12; V: TRBV7-9; J: TRBJ2-7
CDR3: CSARGRQGAQETQYF; length: 15; V: TRBV20-1; J: TRBJ2-5
CDR3: CGARSLADPQETQYF; length: 15; V: TRBV20-1; J: TRBJ2-5
CDR3: CASSTGDLGGTEAFF; length: 15; V: TRBV5-1; J: TRBJ1-1
CDR3: CASSEPGTSPHTQYF; length: 15; V: TRBV2; J: TRBJ2-3
CDR3: CASSYSMFRDSSSYEQYF; length: 18; V: TRBV6-2/TRBV6-3; J: TRBJ2-7
CDR3: CAISQEGYSNEQFF; length: 14; V: TRBV10-3; J: TRBJ2-1
CDR3: CACSETSGRYEQYF; length: 14; V: TRBV7-9; J: TRBJ2-7
CDR3: CSARGELAGEYNTQYF; length: 16; V: TRBV20-1; J: TRBJ2-3
CDR3: CASSKGKGQGREQYF; length: 15; V: TRBV21-1; J: TRBJ2-7
CDR3: CASSLDRAGRLKPGLGLDTQYF; length: 22; V: TRBV5-1; J: TRBJ2-3
CDR3: CASRTGTGTATYEQYF; length: 16; V: TRBV11-2; J: TRBJ2-7
CDR3: CSVSERGGAYNEQFF; length: 15; V: TRBV29-1; J: TRBJ2-1
CDR3: CSVDYGQGRGYTF; length: 13; V: TRBV29-1; J: TRBJ1-2
CDR3: CASSLPGLGHNEQFF; length: 15; V: TRBV11-2; J: TRBJ2-1
CDR3: CASSLEGLAGAYEQFF; length: 16; V: TRBV5-1; J: TRBJ2-1
CDR3: CASRYGIWAAGTSGRAQETQYF; length: 22; V: TRBV11-2; J: TRBJ2-5
CDR3: CASRLAGGPYEQYF; length: 14; V: TRBV12-3/TRBV12-4; J: TRBJ2-7
CDR3: CASSPDRSSGNTIYF; length: 15; V: TRBV12-3/TRBV12-4; J: TRBJ1-3
CDR3: CATSDLDTRRDTQYF; length: 15; V: TRBV24-1; J: TRBJ2-3
CDR3: CANRDSPNTEAFF; length: 13; V: TRBV7-9; J: TRBJ1-1
CDR3: CASSVTGPNTGELFF; length: 15; V: TRBV25-1; J: TRBJ2-2
CDR3: CANSSQNYGYTF; length: 12; V: TRBV6-5; J: TRBJ1-2
CDR3: CASSFGTASEGTDTQYF; length: 17; V: TRBV12-3/TRBV12-4; J: TRBJ2-3
CDR3: CSAAESTEAFF; length: 11; V: TRBV29-1; J: TRBJ1-1
CDR3: CASRSGQWDEQYF; length: 13; V: TRBV5-1; J: TRBJ2-7
CDR3: CASSLWGGLQGEQYF; length: 15; V: TRBV5-1; J: TRBJ2-7
CDR3: CSAQLAGYNEQFF; length: 13; V: TRBV29-1; J: TRBJ2-1
CDR3: CSAGLANNEQFF; length: 12; V: TRBV29-1; J: TRBJ2-1
CDR3: CASSLLRQGGYEQYF; length: 15; V: TRBV12-3/TRBV12-4; J: TRBJ2-7
CDR3: CASSFTNRGVGTEAFF; length: 16; V: TRBV11-2; J: TRBJ1-1
CDR3: CASSQDPPRGLKYEQYF; length: 17; V: TRBV4-1; J: TRBJ2-7
CDR3: CASTNPGLVYNEQFF; length: 15; V: TRBV11-2; J: TRBJ2-1
CDR3: CASSPSPRLAGSLYNEQFF; length: 19; V: TRBV11-1; J: TRBJ2-1
CDR3: CASKRGGGPYEQYF; length: 14; V: TRBV27; J: TRBJ2-7
CDR3: CSARDYYEQYF; length: 11; V: TRBV20-1; J: TRBJ2-7
CDR3: CSARGGGDFSWEQYF; length: 15; V: TRBV20-1; J: TRBJ2-7